This T cell receptor beta chain was captured by sequencing in a study of shared clonotypes between healthy human individuals. Note on this clone: The antigen is undetermined.

The CDR3 is made up of 14 amino acids. V gave up 5 bases and J gave up 3 bases; unmatched junction bases: 2. Germline CDR1 and CDR2: SEHNR and FQNEAQ (reference sequence). TCRdb keeps only in-frame clones here, not all; method: immunoSEQ multiplex PCR. The sample includes millions of clones, approximately 94% seen only once; the top ten take 0.9% to 1.3%. Whole-study findings and limits: Among the subsets, naive ones generally showed larger estimated richness than memory ones.

Positive CCR7 selection of CD45RO-negative cells yielded the naive CD8 cells, and terminally differentiated effector memory CD45RA+ cells were excluded. The donors, all of them Caucasian adults, lived in Nashville, Tennessee. Sequencing was performed on naive CD8+ T cells sorted from blood. The chain couples TRBV7-9 to TRBJ1-1; 11 bases map to TRBD1. The TCR originated in a man aged 18 to 29 in good health. CDR3 coding DNA: TGTGCCAGCAGCCGGGGACAGGGGGACACTGAAGCTTTCTTT. This codes for CASSRGQGDTEAFF.